The entry below gives a single TCR beta chain sequence along with its context. Its antigen is currently unknown. This specimen belongs to a study of cytomegalovirus exposure and HLA in healthy donors. Study outcomes and limitations: Analysis performed later found more than 15,000 TCR beta sequences associated with HLA alleles at 0.05 false discovery rate. The number of N-insertions in an Asian-associated ancestry cluster was reportedly below the approximately 700-donor mean in a later analysis.

Those who donated were healthy bone marrow donors. CDR3 length equals 16 residues. In germline, CDR1 is LNHDA, CDR2 SQIVND (reference sequence). V shed 4 bases, J shed 3 bases, and the junction held 9 bases outside the gene matches. PCR employed 60 Vbeta and 13 Jbeta primers. Sequenced by immunoSEQ multiplex PCR; TCRdb stores in-frame clones only, minus some. The sample yields about 120,000 clones, 79% seen once. This sequence joins TRBV19 and TRBJ2-7, with 10 bases matching TRBD2. Input material: PBMCs. This clonotype was obtained from a man under 40 in good health and CMV-seropositive. CDR3 coding DNA: TGTGCCAGTAGTACGAGGGGGACTAGCGTCTTCTACGAGCAGTACTTC. This sequence encodes CASSTRGTSVFYEQYF.